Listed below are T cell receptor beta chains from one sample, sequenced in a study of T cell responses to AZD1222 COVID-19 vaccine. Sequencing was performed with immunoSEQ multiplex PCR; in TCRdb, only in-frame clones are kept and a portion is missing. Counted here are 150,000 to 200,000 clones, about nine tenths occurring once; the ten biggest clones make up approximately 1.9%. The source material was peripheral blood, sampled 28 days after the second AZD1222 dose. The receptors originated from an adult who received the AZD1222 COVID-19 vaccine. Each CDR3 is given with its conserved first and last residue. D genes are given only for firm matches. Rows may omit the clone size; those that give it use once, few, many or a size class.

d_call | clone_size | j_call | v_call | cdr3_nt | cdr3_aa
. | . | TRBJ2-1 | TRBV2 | TGTGCCAGCACCGCCCGGGACATGGAGGGGGAGCAGTTCTTC | CASTARDMEGEQFF
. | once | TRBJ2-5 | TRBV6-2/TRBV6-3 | TGTGCCAGCAGTACCCATGGCAGTCAAGAGACCCAGTACTTC | CASSTHGSQETQYF
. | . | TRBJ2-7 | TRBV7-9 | TGTGCCAGCAGCCCCTTCCCCGGGAAACACCTATCCTACGAGCAGTACTTC | CASSPFPGKHLSYEQYF
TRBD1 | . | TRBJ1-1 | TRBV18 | TGTGCCAGCTCACAAGGGACAGCCCCCATGAACACTGAAGCTTTCTTT | CASSQGTAPMNTEAFF
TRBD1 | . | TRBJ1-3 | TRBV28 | TGTGCCAGCAGTTTTCAGGACCCGGGACAGGGTGACACCATATATTTT | CASSFQDPGQGDTIYF
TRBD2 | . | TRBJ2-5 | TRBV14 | TGTGCCAGCAAGGGGACTAGCTATCAAGAGACCCAGTACTTC | CASKGTSYQETQYF
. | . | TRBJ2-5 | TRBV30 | TGTGCCTGGAGTCTCGTCGGGGCGGAGACCCAGTACTTC | CAWSLVGAETQYF
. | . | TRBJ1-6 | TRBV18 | TGTGCCAGCTCACCACTGGCAAGGAGGGCGGATAATTCACCCCTCCACTTT | CASSPLARRADNSPLHF
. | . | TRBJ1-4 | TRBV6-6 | TGTGCCAGCAGAGACTATGAAAAACTGTTTTTT | CASRDYEKLFF
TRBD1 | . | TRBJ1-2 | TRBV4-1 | TGCGCCAGCAGCCAAGGACAGGGATCCCTTGCTGGCTACACCTTC | CASSQGQGSLAGYTF
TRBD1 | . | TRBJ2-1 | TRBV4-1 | TGCGCCAGCAGCCAGGGGACAGGGGGCCTCAATGAGCAGTTCTTC | CASSQGTGGLNEQFF
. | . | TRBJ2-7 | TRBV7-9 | TGTGCCAGCAGCCACAAAGACACCCGAAACTACGAGCAGTACTTC | CASSHKDTRNYEQYF
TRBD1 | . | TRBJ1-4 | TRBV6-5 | TGTGCCAGCAGGCGACAGGGGGCGACTAATGAAAAACTGTTTTTT | CASRRQGATNEKLFF
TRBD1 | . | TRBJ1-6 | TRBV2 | TGTGCCAACCGACAGGGGGCTGGGTCACCCCTCCACTTT | CANRQGAGSPLHF
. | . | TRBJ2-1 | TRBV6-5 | TGTGCCAGCTCAATAACGGGAGTCAATGAGCAGTTCTTC | CASSITGVNEQFF
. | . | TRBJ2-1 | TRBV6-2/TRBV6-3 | TGTGCCAGCAGTCGGGACTCCTACAATGAGCAGTTCTTC | CASSRDSYNEQFF
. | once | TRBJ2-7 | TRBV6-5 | TGTGCCAGCAGTTACTCTACCCCGGACTTGAACTACGAGCAGTACTTC | CASSYSTPDLNYEQYF
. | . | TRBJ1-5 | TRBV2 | TGTGCCAGCTCCTCGATAGGGGAAGGACAGCCCCAGCATTTT | CASSSIGEGQPQHF
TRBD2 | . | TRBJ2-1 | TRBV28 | TGTGCCAGCAGTTTTAGCGGGAGTGCGTACGAGCAGTTCTTC | CASSFSGSAYEQFF